The next 17 T cell receptor beta chains were all read from a single sample in a study of cytomegalovirus exposure and HLA in healthy donors. Profiled with immunoSEQ multiplex PCR; TCRdb holds only in-frame clones, not every one. This table holds about 160,000 clones, 70% to 90% found once. The material sequenced was PBMCs. The receptors here all came from a woman aged 30 to 39 in good health and CMV-seronegative.

This clone has more than one count but fewer than ten. This chain joins TRBV7-9 and TRBJ1-5, with a possible D match to TRBD1 (6 bases). The V end lost 10 bases, the J end lost 5 bases, and 15 bases lay between the germline ends. Germline CDR1 is SEHNR and CDR2 is FQNEAQ (reference sequence). CDR3 length: 13 amino acids. As DNA, the CDR3 is TGTGCCATACAAGACAGGCCTTATCAGCCCCAGCATTTT. The encoded protein is CAIQDRPYQPQHF.

This chain connects TRBV7-6 to TRBJ2-2; D is unclear. Looked up from germline, CDR1 is SGHVS and CDR2 is FNYEAQ. Trimming shortened V by 1 base and J by 6 bases, and 18 bases separated the two germline ends. The CDR3 consists of 17 residues. CDR3 residues: CASSLVQAAVRPGELFF. In DNA, the CDR3 is TGTGCCAGCAGCTTAGTCCAGGCCGCGGTCCGCCCCGGGGAGCTGTTTTTT.

The rearrangement links TRBV11-2 to TRBJ1-3, with D unclear. The V gene lost 5 bases and the J gene lost 5 bases, with 13 bases spanning the gap. The germline CDR1 and CDR2 sequences are SGHAT and FQNNGV. The CDR3 loop spans 14 amino acids. Here the CDR3 DNA reads TGTGCCAGCAGCCCCCGGGTCAACCGAAACACCATATATTTT. Amino acid sequence: CASSPRVNRNTIYF.

V gene TRBV5-4 combines with J gene TRBJ1-2; TRBD1 agrees at 7 bases. The germline CDR1 and CDR2 sequences are SGHNT and YYREEE (reference sequence). The CDR3 covers 13 residues. The junction had 8 bases not matched to a gene; V was cut back by 4 bases and J by 8 bases. The DNA for the CDR3 is TGTGCCAGCAGCAAAGGACAGGACGACGGCTACACCTTC. This gives the protein CASSKGQDDGYTF.

This clone was seen only a few times. The chain couples TRBV6-6 to TRBJ1-5; 10 positions match TRBD1. The germline gives CDR1 MNHNY, CDR2 SVGAGI (reference sequence). There are 15 residues in the CDR3. Trimming took 5 bases from V and 5 from J; bases not matched to a gene: 6. The CDR3 DNA reads as TGTGCCAGCAGTCCGGGACAGGGGTCAGATCAGCCCCAGCATTTT. It is translated as CASSPGQGSDQPQHF.

This chain links TRBV11-2 with TRBJ2-7; D uncertain. V lost 0 bases to trimming and J lost 3 bases, with 9 bases between them. The CDR3 is 14 amino acids. Germline V gene sequence: CDR1 SGHAT, CDR2 FQNNGV. CDR3 amino acids: CASSLEGLNYEQYF. CDR3 bases: TGTGCCAGCAGCTTAGAAGGGCTGAACTACGAGCAGTACTTC.

This chain joins TRBV9 and TRBJ2-1, with 12 bases identical to TRBD2. Germline V gene sequence: CDR1 SGDLS, CDR2 YYNGEE. Trimming cost V 4 bases and J 9 bases; bases outside gene matches: 11. This CDR3 has 16 residues. Written as DNA, the CDR3 is TGTGCCAGCAGCCCTCGGACTAGCGGGGTGAACATTGAGCAGTTCTTC. Translating it yields CASSPRTSGVNIEQFF.

This clone appeared once. The V gene is TRBV27, the J gene TRBJ1-1; D gene ambiguous. The CDR3 has 13 residues. Between the trimmed V and J ends, which lost 4 bases and 7 bases, there was a span of 13 bases. CDR1 MNHEY and CDR2 SMNVEV come from the germline V gene (reference sequence). The CDR3 bases are TGTGCCAGCAGTTCCACCCCCCGGGATGAAGCTTTCTTT. It encodes CASSSTPRDEAFF.

The chain has TRBV7-2 and TRBJ2-1; D remains unclear. V lost 1 base to trimming and J lost 6 bases, with 13 bases between them. Germline-derived CDR1 and CDR2 are SGHTA and FQGNSA. This CDR3 region has 15 residues. CDR3 coding DNA: TGTGCCAGCAGCTTAGAAAAGGGTGGTTTCAATGAGCAGTTCTTC. Its protein is CASSLEKGGFNEQFF.

The genes are TRBV12-5 and TRBJ2-3; no definite D call. Trimming removed 0 bases at V and 0 bases at J, with 10 bases between. Germline V gene data show CDR1 as LGHNT and CDR2 as FRNRAP. The length of the CDR3 is 16 residues. CDR3 coding DNA: TGTGCTAGTGGTTTGGTAGGCAGATCTAGCACAGATACGCAGTATTTT. It specifies CASGLVGRSSTDTQYF.

The chain joins TRBV14 to TRBJ2-3; no clear D. This CDR3 region has 17 residues. V was pared by 0 bases and J by 3 bases, with 16 bases between. Germline loops: CDR1 SGHDN, CDR2 FVKESK. The CDR3 DNA reads as TGTGCCAGCAGCCAAGAACACAAGACCAGAACAACAGATACGCAGTATTTT. Protein sequence: CASSQEHKTRTTDTQYF. The complete variable domain, with remaining parts taken from reference TRBV14 and TRBJ2-3, reads EAGVTQFPSHSVIEKGQTVTLRCDPISGHDNLYWYRRVMGKEIKFLLHFVKESKQDESGMPNNRFLAERTGGTYSTLKVQPAELEDSGVYFCASSQEHKTRTTDTQYFGPGTRLTVL.

This sequence joins TRBV2 and TRBJ2-7; 7 bases line up with TRBD1. This CDR3 is built from 12 residues. The germline V gene encodes CDR1 SNHLY and CDR2 FYNNEI. Trimming took 8 bases from V and 6 from J; bases not matched to a gene: 7. CDR3 sequence: CASRASGGEQYF. For the CDR3, the DNA is TGTGCCAGCCGCGCCTCAGGGGGCGAGCAGTACTTC.

The V and J genes are TRBV19 and TRBJ1-5, with a weak D call TRBD1 (5 bases). The V gene lost 2 bases and the J gene lost 0 bases, with 11 bases spanning the gap. There are 16 residues in the CDR3. Germline V gives CDR1 LNHDA, CDR2 SQIVND (reference sequence). The CDR3 spells CASSILRQTSNQPQHF. The CDR3 coding sequence is TGTGCCAGTAGTATACTTAGACAGACTAGCAATCAGCCCCAGCATTTT.

This rearrangement joins TRBV28 to TRBJ2-7, with D possibly matching TRBD2 (6 bases). Germline V CDR1 and CDR2: MDHEN, SYDVKM. This CDR3 is built from 13 residues. The V end lost 5 bases, the J end lost 4 bases, and 12 bases lay between the germline ends. DNA for the CDR3: TGTGCCAGCAGTCCGGGACTGGGTTACGAGCAGTACTTC. Its protein is CASSPGLGYEQYF.

The chain has TRBV9 and TRBJ2-1; D perhaps matches TRBD1 (5 bases). Germline values: CDR1 SGDLS, CDR2 YYNGEE. The CDR3 extends over 13 amino acids. Trimming cost V 3 bases and J 12 bases, with 16 bases left between them. The CDR3 region is CASSGQSSVLQFF. The CDR3 DNA sequence: TGTGCCAGCAGCGGACAGTCTTCCGTTTTGCAGTTCTTC.

The chain employs TRBV14 and TRBJ2-2; 8 bases are shared with TRBD1. Germline V lookup: CDR1 SGHDN, CDR2 FVKESK. The V and J ends lost 5 bases and 3 bases, in that order; junction bases with no gene match: 5. The CDR3 totals 15 residues. CDR3 in DNA: TGTGCCAGCAGCAAAAGACAGGGGTACACCGGGGAGCTGTTTTTT. Translated: CASSKRQGYTGELFF.

This sequence joins TRBV4-3 and TRBJ1-2; D not certain. The CDR3 has 15 residues. Germline V gene sequence: CDR1 LGHNA, CDR2 YSLEER. Trimming cost V 6 bases and J 5 bases, with 19 bases left between them. CDR3 DNA: TGCGCCAGCAGGGAGAGTATCTGGGGATCGTATGGCTACACCTTC. Encoded protein: CASRESIWGSYGYTF.